A selection of T cell receptor beta chains follows, all from one sample in a study of blood T cell repertoires in COVID-19. Generated by immunoSEQ multiplex PCR, the TCRdb table keeps only in-frame clones and is missing some. The table lists fewer than 60,000 clones, approximately 84% of them singletons. The sequencing sample was made of peripheral blood. The origin of the receptors is a man in his sixties with acute or convalescent COVID-19. Each CDR3 is given with its conserved first and last residue. The D gene is left open where the match is weak. Where a row states a size, it is once, few, many or the class of an expanded clone; other rows omit it.

v_call,clone_size,d_call,j_call,cdr3_length,cdr3_nt,cdr3_aa
TRBV5-1,once,-,TRBJ2-1,15,TGCGCCAGCAGCCCCTTAGCAGGGAGGGGGAATGAGCAGTTCTTC,CASSPLAGRGNEQFF
TRBV15,few,-,TRBJ2-7,12,TGTGCCACCAGCAGAGACCTTTACGAGCAGTACTTC,CATSRDLYEQYF
TRBV2,-,TRBD2,TRBJ2-3,15,TGTGCCAGCAACCTCCTAGCGGGGGCGACAGATACGCAGTATTTT,CASNLLAGATDTQYF
TRBV25-1,few,-,TRBJ1-6,15,TGTGCCAGCAGTGAAGGGCCTTCGTTGTATTCACCCCTCCACTTT,CASSEGPSLYSPLHF
TRBV29-1,-,TRBD2,TRBJ2-7,13,TGCAGCGTGGCGGGACTAGCGGATTACGAGCAGTACTTC,CSVAGLADYEQYF
TRBV4-1,-,-,TRBJ2-7,14,TGCGCCAGCAGCCAAGATCAGGCAGTCTACGAGCAGTACTTC,CASSQDQAVYEQYF
TRBV13,once,-,TRBJ1-1,13,TGTGCCAGCAGCCGGGGAGGGTTTACTGAAGCTTTCTTT,CASSRGGFTEAFF
TRBV27,-,TRBD1,TRBJ1-2,15,TGTGCCAGCAGTTCAGACAGGGGGCTTAGCTATGGCTACACCTTC,CASSSDRGLSYGYTF
TRBV10-3,-,TRBD2,TRBJ2-4,15,TGTGCCATCAGCTCCACCAGCGGGGGGGCCGACATTCAGTACTTC,CAISSTSGGADIQYF
TRBV5-1,-,-,TRBJ1-1,15,TGCGCCAGCAAAACCATTCCGGCAGGGGCCACTGAAGCTTTCTTT,CASKTIPAGATEAFF
TRBV12-3/TRBV12-4,-,-,TRBJ1-2,13,TGTGCCAGCAGTTCTCAAACACAGCTTGGCTACACCTTC,CASSSQTQLGYTF
TRBV29-1,-,TRBD1,TRBJ1-2,10,TGCAGCGTTGAGACAGGGGCCTTCACCTTC,CSVETGAFTF
TRBV2,-,TRBD1,TRBJ2-2,15,TGTGCCAGCAGTGAGCAGGGGGCTTGGACCGGGGAGCTGTTTTTT,CASSEQGAWTGELFF
TRBV9,-,TRBD1,TRBJ1-4,16,TGTGCCAGCAGCCGGACAGGGGGGATGACTAATGAAAAACTGTTTTTT,CASSRTGGMTNEKLFF
TRBV29-1,-,TRBD1,TRBJ1-4,15,TGCAGCGCCGGGACAGGGGGAGGTAGTGCTGAAAAACTGTTTTTT,CSAGTGGGSAEKLFF
TRBV11-2,-,-,TRBJ1-1,15,TGTGCCAGCAGCTTCGGACAGATTGCCAACACTGAAGCTTTCTTT,CASSFGQIANTEAFF
TRBV6-2/TRBV6-3,-,TRBD1,TRBJ1-1,15,TGTGCCAGCAGTTCGCCGGGACAGGGAGACACTGAAGCTTTCTTT,CASSSPGQGDTEAFF
TRBV6-5,-,TRBD1,TRBJ2-7,15,TGTGCCAGCAGACCCCGGGACAGGGGGGGTGGCGAGCAGTACTTC,CASRPRDRGGGEQYF
TRBV2,-,TRBD1,TRBJ2-3,18,TGTGCCAGCAGTGAAGCCACGGGACAGGGTCTTAGCACAGATACGCAGTATTTT,CASSEATGQGLSTDTQYF
TRBV30,-,-,TRBJ1-1,18,TGTGCCTGGTCTGGATCCTCGGTTTTGGACAGAGTGAACACTGAAGCTTTCTTT,CAWSGSSVLDRVNTEAFF
TRBV18,-,TRBD2,TRBJ2-2,16,TGTGCCAGCTACCGGACTAGCGGGGGGATCGCCGGGGAGCTGTTTTTT,CASYRTSGGIAGELFF
TRBV6-1,-,-,TRBJ1-5,19,TGTGCCAGCAGTGAAGCAGACAGGACTCTGTTGTATAGCAATCAGCCCCAGCATTTT,CASSEADRTLLYSNQPQHF
TRBV11-2,-,TRBD1,TRBJ2-1,17,TGTGCCAGCAGCTTAGATAAAGGGAGGACAGGGATCAATGAGCAGTTCTTC,CASSLDKGRTGINEQFF
TRBV7-3,-,-,TRBJ2-3,14,TGTGCCAGCAGCTCCGGACAGCTCACAGATACGCAGTATTTT,CASSSGQLTDTQYF
TRBV28,-,-,TRBJ1-2,15,TGTGCCACACATAAGCAGGGTTGGGGTAACTATGGCTACACCTTC,CATHKQGWGNYGYTF
TRBV7-2,-,TRBD1,TRBJ1-6,19,TGTGCCAGCAGCGCCCGGGACAGGGGAACGGGGCTTACGGATTCACCCCTCCACTTT,CASSARDRGTGLTDSPLHF
TRBV6-5,-,TRBD1,TRBJ2-7,14,TGTGCCAGCAGTTTCGACAGGGTTATCAACGAGCAGTACTTC,CASSFDRVINEQYF
TRBV7-2,-,TRBD1,TRBJ2-2,16,TGTGCCAGCAGCTTAGTAGGGACAGGCTACACCGGGGAGCTGTTTTTT,CASSLVGTGYTGELFF
TRBV7-9,-,-,TRBJ2-4,16,TGTGCCAGCAGCTTGACAGGCCCATTCGCCAAAAACATTCAGTACTTC,CASSLTGPFAKNIQYF
TRBV5-5,-,TRBD1,TRBJ1-2,15,TGTGCCAGCAGCCCAGGGACAGGGGGCCCTGGTGGCTACACCTTC,CASSPGTGGPGGYTF
TRBV18,few,TRBD1,TRBJ2-5,15,TGTGCCAGCTCAACAGGACAGGGGGCGGAAGAGACCCAGTACTTC,CASSTGQGAEETQYF
TRBV9,once,TRBD1,TRBJ2-1,13,TGTGCCAGCAGCGTAGATGGACAGGGCTGGCAGTTCTTC,CASSVDGQGWQFF
TRBV9,-,TRBD1,TRBJ2-7,14,TGTGCCAGCAGCCCGACAGGGGTAGGGGACGAGCAGTACTTC,CASSPTGVGDEQYF
TRBV9,-,-,TRBJ1-1,15,TGTGCCAGCAGCACGAACCTCCAGGGTAACACTGAAGCTTTCTTT,CASSTNLQGNTEAFF
TRBV7-9,-,-,TRBJ2-7,14,TGTGCCAGCAGCTTAGATTCTCTCTCCTACGAGCAGTACTTC,CASSLDSLSYEQYF
TRBV5-4,-,TRBD2,TRBJ2-4,15,TGTGCCAGCAGCCTAAAAAGCGGGGAACTTAGCATTCAGTACTTC,CASSLKSGELSIQYF
TRBV21-1,-,-,TRBJ2-7,19,TGTGCCAGCAGCATAACGACCGACGTACGAGTTCTACTACCCTTGGAGCAGTACTTC,CASSITTDVRVLLPLEQYF
TRBV25-1,once,-,TRBJ1-2,13,TGTGCCAGCAGTCTGGGGCAAACCTATGGCTACACCTTC,CASSLGQTYGYTF
TRBV10-3,-,-,TRBJ1-1,13,TGTGCCTCTCGACAGGAATTGAACACTGAAGCTTTCTTT,CASRQELNTEAFF
TRBV7-9,-,-,TRBJ2-7,14,TGTGCCAGCAGCTTAGGAGGATTGAGTTACGAGCAGTACTTC,CASSLGGLSYEQYF
TRBV11-2,-,-,TRBJ2-7,12,TGTGCCAGCAGCTTCCGCTCCTACGAGCAGTACTTC,CASSFRSYEQYF
TRBV4-2,-,TRBD2,TRBJ2-3,15,TGTGCCAGCAGCCAAGAGCTAGCGGGGGAAGATACGCAGTATTTT,CASSQELAGEDTQYF
TRBV5-1,-,-,TRBJ1-3,14,TGCGCCAGCAGCTTGGAAGAGCTGGGAAACACCATATATTTT,CASSLEELGNTIYF
TRBV6-5,-,TRBD1,TRBJ1-2,16,TGTGCCAGCAGTTACAGCCCCCGGGACAGGGGCTATGGCTACACCTTC,CASSYSPRDRGYGYTF
TRBV5-5,-,-,TRBJ2-3,14,TGTGCCAGCAGCAAGACGGGGGGCACAGATACGCAGTATTTT,CASSKTGGTDTQYF
TRBV5-4,-,-,TRBJ2-2,16,TGTGCCAGCAGCCCCATCGGGGGAAGTAACACCGGGGAGCTGTTTTTT,CASSPIGGSNTGELFF
TRBV9,once,-,TRBJ1-2,14,TGTGCCAGCAGCGTAGACCCAGCGGCCTATGGCTACACCTTC,CASSVDPAAYGYTF
TRBV5-6,-,TRBD2,TRBJ2-5,15,TGTGCCAGCAGCTTGGTAGCGGGGGGGCGGGAGACCCAGTACTTC,CASSLVAGGRETQYF
TRBV19,-,-,TRBJ1-2,16,TGTGCCAGTAGTTTCCATGTACGCATGGCTCTGGATGGCTACACCTTC,CASSFHVRMALDGYTF
TRBV11-2,-,TRBD1,TRBJ2-7,14,TGTGCCAGCAGCCAACAGGGGGGCTCTTACGAGCAGTACTTC,CASSQQGGSYEQYF
TRBV5-1,-,-,TRBJ2-6,17,TGCGCCAGCAGCTGGGACTTCAGTAGCTCTGGGGCCAACGTCCTGACTTTC,CASSWDFSSSGANVLTF
TRBV2,-,-,TRBJ1-5,14,TGTGCCACCCATCCCGCCAGGGATAATCAGCCCCAGCATTTT,CATHPARDNQPQHF
TRBV24-1,-,TRBD2,TRBJ2-1,18,TGTGCCACCAGTGATGGCCTAGCGGGGGGGCTTGACTACAATGAGCAGTTCTTC,CATSDGLAGGLDYNEQFF